Each of the 17 T cell receptor beta chains below was sequenced from the same sample in a study of cytomegalovirus exposure and HLA in healthy donors. Only in-frame clones appear in the TCRdb table, and some are missing; sequencing was by immunoSEQ multiplex PCR. The profile shows over 45,000 clones, 88% of them singletons. Sequenced input: PBMCs. Receptors were obtained from a woman between 25 and 40 years old in good health and CMV-seronegative.

The gene calls are TRBV5-6 and TRBJ2-7; D gene ambiguous. Germline V gene lookup returns CDR1 SGHDT and CDR2 YYEEEE. This CDR3 spans 12 amino acids. V was cut by 3 bases and J by 7 bases, with 11 bases left in between. CDR3 coding DNA: TGTGCCAGCAGCTCCTTATACCTAGAGCAGTACTTC. Translating it yields CASSSLYLEQYF.

V is TRBV29-1 and J is TRBJ2-1; 9 nucleotides match TRBD1. This CDR3 comprises 14 residues. Germline CDR1 SQVTM, CDR2 ANQGSEA. V gave up 4 bases and J gave up 9 bases; unmatched junction bases: 10. CDR3 in DNA: TGCAGCGTTGTCGGACAAACAGGGGGCGTTGAGCAGTTCTTC. Amino acids: CSVVGQTGGVEQFF.

The chain links TRBV5-8 to TRBJ1-2; D is ambiguous. Germline V gene data show CDR1 as SGHTS and CDR2 as YDEGEE. The CDR3 is made up of 14 amino acids. V gave up 1 base and J gave up 0 bases, with 7 bases separating them. The CDR3 bases are TGTGCCAGCAGCTTGTCGGGTGCTAACTATGGCTACACCTTC. It yields the protein CASSLSGANYGYTF. The whole variable domain, filled in from reference TRBV5-8 and TRBJ1-2, reads EAGVTQSPTHLIKTRGQQATLRCSPISGHTSVYWYQQALGLGLQFLLWYDEGEERNRGNFPPRFSGRQFPNYSSELNVNALELEDSALYLCASSLSGANYGYTFGSGTRLTVV.

This sequence joins TRBV7-2 and TRBJ1-5; TRBD1 matches 8 bases. Germline assignment: CDR1 SGHTA and CDR2 FQGNSA. V shed 5 bases, J shed 4 bases, and the junction held 1 base outside the gene matches. This CDR3 is 13 amino acids long. The DNA of the CDR3 is TGTGCCAGCAGCGGACAGGGTAATCAGCCCCAGCATTTT. This translates into CASSGQGNQPQHF.

V gene TRBV10-3 combines with J gene TRBJ1-3, with D hard to call. V lost 3 bases and J 0 bases, leaving 12 bases between the germline ends. The CDR3 length is 16 residues. The germline CDR1 and CDR2 sequences are ENHRY and SYGVKD. The CDR3 coding sequence is TGTGCCATCAGTGACTCCCTCGGGAGCTCTGGAAACACCATATATTTT. It specifies CAISDSLGSSGNTIYF.

V usage is TRBV2 and J usage is TRBJ2-7, with D perhaps matching TRBD2 (6 bases). This CDR3 contains 14 residues. Trimming took off 4 bases at V and 0 bases at J, with 10 bases between the two ends. Germline CDR1 SNHLY, CDR2 FYNNEI. Written as DNA, the CDR3 is TGTGCCAGCAGTGGTGGCGGGACCTCCTACGAGCAGTACTTC. Translation gives CASSGGGTSYEQYF.

CDR3 nucleotide sequence: TGTGCCAGCAGTTCGACTACAGGGGGCTTTTCCTACGAGCAGTACTTC. This translates into CASSSTTGGFSYEQYF. The rearrangement uses TRBV27 and TRBJ2-7; 9 bases match TRBD1. Trimming cost V 4 bases and J 1 base; bases outside gene matches: 8. CDR1 MNHEY and CDR2 SMNVEV come from the germline V gene (reference sequence). This CDR3 is built from 16 residues.

The J gene is TRBJ2-1, the V gene TRBV11-3; a weak D match, TRBD1 (6 bases). The CDR3 is made up of 15 amino acids. V dropped 6 bases and J dropped 2 bases, with 14 bases sitting between them. Germline assignment: CDR1 SGHNT and CDR2 YENEEA. CDR3 nucleotide sequence: TGTGCCAGCAGTCCCAGGGACACAACCTACAATGAGCAGTTCTTC. This encodes CASSPRDTTYNEQFF.

This rearrangement joins TRBV13 to TRBJ1-1; D is unclear. This CDR3 spans 12 amino acids. Trimming removed 3 bases at V and 6 bases at J, with 8 bases between. Germline lookup yields CDR1 PRHDT and CDR2 FYEKMQ (reference sequence). In DNA, the CDR3 is TGTGCCAGCAGCTTGGGCGCCTCTGAAGCTTTCTTT. Protein sequence: CASSLGASEAFF.

The table lists this clone with a count of one. This chain joins TRBV9 and TRBJ1-2, with D perhaps TRBD1 (5 bases). The V gene's germline CDR1 is SGDLS and CDR2 YYNGEE. There are 18 residues in the CDR3. V lost 3 bases, J lost 0 bases, and 21 bases lay in between. CDR3 bases: TGTGCCAGCAGCGCCGACTGGGGGGTTGGGGGGACTAACTATGGCTACACCTTC. It encodes CASSADWGVGGTNYGYTF.

The chain is built from TRBV7-8 and TRBJ2-1; D is ambiguous. Per the germline V gene, CDR1 is SGHVS and CDR2 is FQNEAQ. CDR3 length: 17 residues. V was clipped by 0 bases and J by 6 bases, with 18 bases between them. In DNA form, the CDR3 reads TGTGCCAGCAGCTTAGCGTACATGGGTGGGCGTTTCAATGAGCAGTTCTTC. Encoded protein: CASSLAYMGGRFNEQFF. Using reference TRBV7-8 and TRBJ2-1 for the parts outside the CDR3, the full variable domain is GAGVSQSPRYKVAKRGQDVALRCDPISGHVSLFWYQQALGQGPEFLTYFQNEAQLDKSGLPSDRFFAERPEGSVSTLKIQRTQQEDSAVYLCASSLAYMGGRFNEQFFGPGTRLTVL.

The chain is built from TRBV13 and TRBJ2-2; TRBD1 might be the D (6 bases). The CDR3 is made up of 14 amino acids. V was pared by 3 bases and J by 3 bases, with 8 bases between. Germline values: CDR1 PRHDT, CDR2 FYEKMQ (reference sequence). The CDR3 is CASSFRGHTGELFF. The CDR3 DNA reads TGTGCCAGCAGCTTCAGGGGTCACACCGGGGAGCTGTTTTTT.

The rearrangement joins TRBV4-1 to TRBJ1-2; D perhaps matches TRBD1 (5 bases). V was shortened by 1 base and J by 5 bases, with 14 bases between the two germline ends. In germline, CDR1 is MGHRA, CDR2 YSYEKL. CDR3 length: 15 amino acids. The CDR3 here is CASSQVVGGHYGYTF. CDR3 sequence (DNA): TGCGCCAGCAGCCAAGTTGTGGGGGGTCATTATGGCTACACCTTC.

The gene calls are TRBV27 and TRBJ1-5; D is perhaps TRBD1 (6 bases). Germline CDR1 reads MNHEY; CDR2 reads SMNVEV (reference sequence). The CDR3 length is 16 residues. Trimming removed 8 bases at V and 1 base at J, with 18 bases between. The CDR3 sequence is CASRRAGRGSNQPQHF. CDR3 in DNA: TGTGCCAGCCGACGAGCAGGTAGGGGGAGCAATCAGCCCCAGCATTTT.

V gene TRBV7-9 combines with J gene TRBJ1-2; a possible D gene is TRBD1 (5 bases). The CDR3 has 14 amino acids. V was shortened by 6 bases and J by 0 bases, with 11 bases between the two germline ends. Germline V gene sequence: CDR1 SEHNR, CDR2 FQNEAQ (reference sequence). The CDR3 bases are TGTGCCAGCAGTACCAGGGCCTCTAACTATGGCTACACCTTC. Amino acid sequence: CASSTRASNYGYTF.

The chain is built from TRBV2 and TRBJ2-7; D might be TRBD2 (5 bases). V was pared by 6 bases and J by 6 bases, with 18 bases between. This CDR3 has 14 amino acids. The germline CDR1 and CDR2 sequences are SNHLY and FYNNEI. CDR3 in amino acids: CASRWSGSLREQYF. The CDR3 bases are TGTGCCAGCAGATGGAGTGGGAGCCTTCGCGAGCAGTACTTC.

The rearrangement joins TRBV9 to TRBJ2-6, with 11 nucleotides matching TRBD2. Germline-derived CDR1 and CDR2 are SGDLS and YYNGEE. This CDR3 region has 18 residues. After removal of 2 bases from V and 0 bases from J, the junction contained 4 bases not matched to a gene. The CDR3 coding sequence is TGTGCCAGCAGCGTTAGCGGGAGGGCCTCCTCTGGGGCCAACGTCCTGACTTTC. It is translated as CASSVSGRASSGANVLTF. Variable domain in full (rest from reference TRBV9 and TRBJ2-6): DSGVTQTPKHLITATGQRVTLRCSPRSGDLSVYWYQQSLDQGLQFLIQYYNGEERAKGNILERFSAQQFPDLHSELNLSSLELGDSALYFCASSVSGRASSGANVLTFGAGSRLTVL.